Listed here are 26 T cell receptor beta chains from one sample, sequenced in a study of cytotoxic CD8 clonotypes in ibrutinib-treated CLL. TCRdb's copy holds only in-frame clones and misses some; the assay was immunoSEQ multiplex PCR. The sample holds about 50,000 clones, roughly 58% seen once. Sample: PBMCs, taken at disease progression, from a patient treated with ibrutinib. Every receptor here comes from a human donor with chronic lymphocytic leukemia.

V is TRBV5-1 and J is TRBJ1-5, with D perhaps TRBD1 (5 bases). Germline lookup yields CDR1 SGHRS and CDR2 YFSETQ. There are 15 residues in the CDR3. The V end was cut by 0 bases, the J end by 5 bases, with 12 bases between. The CDR3 DNA sequence: TGCGCCAGCAGCTTGGCCGTCGGAGGGGATCAGCCCCAGCATTTT. Encoded protein: CASSLAVGGDQPQHF.

V and J are TRBV18 and TRBJ2-7, with D perhaps matching TRBD2 (6 bases). V lost 3 bases and J lost 1, with 13 bases in between. This CDR3 spans 15 amino acids. Germline-derived CDR1 and CDR2 are KGHSH and LQKENI. In DNA, the CDR3 is TGTGCCAGCTCACCTCCACCCGGGACTTCCTACGAGCAGTACTTC. Amino acids: CASSPPPGTSYEQYF.

The chain uses TRBV28 and TRBJ2-1, with D tentatively TRBD1 or TRBD2 (5 bases each). Looked up from germline, CDR1 is MDHEN and CDR2 is SYDVKM. The CDR3 length is 13 residues. V was shortened by 4 bases and J by 6 bases, with 10 bases between the two germline ends. The CDR3 bases are TGTGCCAGCAGTTCGGGACCACTCAATGAGCAGTTCTTC. Its translation is CASSSGPLNEQFF.

The table lists this clone with a few counts. J is TRBJ2-7 and V is TRBV6-5, with D perhaps matching TRBD1 or TRBD2 (6 bases each). CDR1 is MNHEY and CDR2 is SVGAGI in the germline V gene. This CDR3 comprises 13 residues. Trimming removed 2 bases at V and 7 bases at J, with 12 bases between. The CDR3 sequence: CASSYGGLKEQYF. The CDR3 DNA is TGTGCCAGCAGTTACGGGGGGCTTAAAGAGCAGTACTTC.

This clone appeared a single time. V is TRBV14 and J is TRBJ1-2; D is unresolved. Germline assignment: CDR1 SGHDN and CDR2 FVKESK. V lost 1 base to trimming and J lost 2 bases, with 5 bases between them. The CDR3 is 13 amino acids. The CDR3 DNA sequence: TGTGCCAGCAGCCAAGGAAAAAACTATGGCTACACCTTC. Translation: CASSQGKNYGYTF. The full variable domain, its missing parts supplied by reference TRBV14 and TRBJ1-2, is EAGVTQFPSHSVIEKGQTVTLRCDPISGHDNLYWYRRVMGKEIKFLLHFVKESKQDESGMPNNRFLAERTGGTYSTLKVQPAELEDSGVYFCASSQGKNYGYTFGSGTRLTVV.

This clone was observed a single time. This sequence joins TRBV6-6 and TRBJ1-4; 7 bases fit TRBD1. The CDR3 length is 14 residues. V was pared by 6 bases and J by 3 bases, with 4 bases of the junction left unmatched. CDR1 is MNHNY and CDR2 is SVGAGI in the germline V gene (reference sequence). Written as DNA, the CDR3 is TGTGCCAGCAGCCCGGGACAGTCTAATGAAAAACTGTTTTTT. Amino acid sequence: CASSPGQSNEKLFF.

V and J are TRBV25-1 and TRBJ1-4; D unclear. The CDR3 loop spans 13 amino acids. V gave up 9 bases and J gave up 3 bases, with 11 bases separating them. CDR1 and CDR2 (germline): MGHDK, SYGVNS. CDR3 protein: CASGMSPNEKLFF. The CDR3 DNA follows: TGTGCCAGTGGGATGAGTCCTAATGAAAAACTGTTTTTT.

This chain uses TRBV29-1 with TRBJ1-3; a weak D match, TRBD1 (5 bases). There are 13 residues in the CDR3. CDR1 is SQVTM, CDR2 ANQGSEA, per germline. The V end was cut by 7 bases, the J end by 3 bases, with 13 bases between. CDR3 amino acids: CSAAGTYGNTIYF. CDR3 DNA sequence: TGCAGCGCCGCCGGGACTTATGGAAACACCATATATTTT.

This chain joins TRBV9 and TRBJ2-7; the match to TRBD1 covers 9 bases. The ends lost 3 bases at V and 7 bases at J; junction bases unmatched: 8. CDR1 is SGDLS and CDR2 is YYNGEE in the germline V gene. This CDR3 has 14 amino acids. Written as DNA, the CDR3 is TGTGCCAGCAGCGCGGGACAGGGTTTCCGAGAGCAGTACTTC. Translation: CASSAGQGFREQYF.

The CDR3 reads CASSNLNPSGYTF. The CDR3 DNA sequence: TGTGCCAGCAGCAACCTGAACCCCTCTGGCTACACCTTC. The rearrangement joins TRBV6-5 to TRBJ1-2; D is undetermined. V lost 6 bases and J lost 7, with 15 bases in between. This CDR3 is built from 13 residues. CDR1 is MNHEY and CDR2 is SVGAGI in the germline V gene.

The V gene is TRBV6-1, the J gene TRBJ1-2; weak D call: TRBD1 (5 bases). Looked up from germline, CDR1 is MNHNS and CDR2 is SASEGT. V gave up 2 bases and J gave up 0 bases, with 10 bases separating them. The CDR3 extends over 15 amino acids. CDR3 sequence: CASSETGRTNYGYTF. For the CDR3, the DNA is TGTGCCAGCAGTGAAACGGGACGGACTAACTATGGCTACACCTTC.

This clone appeared once. The J gene is TRBJ1-6, the V gene TRBV4-1; D unresolved. The CDR3 has 18 amino acids. Germline CDR1 reads MGHRA; CDR2 reads YSYEKL. The V end lost 0 bases, the J end lost 4 bases, and 16 bases lay between the germline ends. The CDR3 spells CASSQDRVLVPYNSPLHF. The DNA of the CDR3 is TGCGCCAGCAGCCAAGATCGCGTCCTTGTCCCGTATAATTCACCCCTCCACTTT.

The chain has TRBV12-5 and TRBJ2-5; 8 bases align to TRBD2. The J segment lost 2 bases and the V segment lost 8 bases, leaving 4 bases of the junction unmatched. The CDR3 spans 13 residues. Germline V lookup: CDR1 LGHNT, CDR2 FRNRAP. CDR3 amino acids: CASRRGGQETQYF. CDR3 bases: TGTGCTAGTCGCCGGGGGGGGCAAGAGACCCAGTACTTC.

The table lists this clone with a count of one. The V and J genes are TRBV13 and TRBJ2-2; 9 nucleotides line up with TRBD2. Germline V gene data show CDR1 as PRHDT and CDR2 as FYEKMQ (reference sequence). V was pared by 1 base and J by 7 bases, with 4 bases of the junction left unmatched. The CDR3 is 15 amino acids. The CDR3: CASSLVQREVGELFF. CDR3 coding DNA: TGTGCCAGCAGCTTAGTGCAGCGGGAGGTCGGGGAGCTGTTTTTT. Drawing the rest from reference TRBV13 and TRBJ2-2, the complete variable domain is AAGVIQSPRHLIKEKRETATLKCYPIPRHDTVYWYQQGPGQDPQFLISFYEKMQSDKGSIPDRFSAQQFSDYHSELNMSSLELGDSALYFCASSLVQREVGELFFGEGSRLTVL.

The chain employs TRBV5-6 and TRBJ2-7, with 10 nucleotides matching TRBD1. The CDR3 has 14 amino acids. J was trimmed by 4 bases and V by 2 bases; bases with no gene match: 3. CDR1 and CDR2 from the germline V gene are SGHDT and YYEEEE. The CDR3 DNA reads TGTGCCAGCAGCTTCTGGGACAGGGGTTACGAGCAGTACTTC. Protein: CASSFWDRGYEQYF.

At least ten counts were recorded for this clone. The rearrangement uses TRBV5-6 and TRBJ2-1; D uncertain. Trimming stripped 6 bases from V and 0 bases from J, with 10 bases between. Germline CDR1 and CDR2: SGHDT and YYEEEE. The CDR3 spans 14 residues. CDR3 protein: CASMTSISYNEQFF. In DNA, the CDR3 is TGTGCCAGCATGACGAGCATCTCCTACAATGAGCAGTTCTTC.

This sequence joins TRBV7-9 and TRBJ1-5, with a possible D match to TRBD1 (6 bases). V lost 5 bases and J 1 base, leaving 9 bases between the germline ends. The CDR3 is 14 residues long. Germline values: CDR1 SEHNR, CDR2 FQNEAQ (reference sequence). The CDR3 nucleotides are TGTGCCAGCAGCAGAGGACAGAGCAATCAGCCCCAGCATTTT. Translating it yields CASSRGQSNQPQHF.

The V call is TRBV6-4, the J call TRBJ2-2, with a weak D call TRBD2 (6 bases). The CDR3 loop spans 13 amino acids. The V gene's germline CDR1 is MRHNA and CDR2 SNTAGT. The V end was cut by 2 bases, the J end by 5 bases, with 6 bases between. The DNA for the CDR3 is TGTGCCAGCAGTGACGGGACTACCGGGGAGCTGTTTTTT. Translation: CASSDGTTGELFF.

Only a few counts were recorded for this clone. The J gene is TRBJ2-5, the V gene TRBV30, with D perhaps TRBD2 (6 bases). Trimming took off 0 bases at V and 9 bases at J, with 11 bases between the two ends. CDR1 GTSNPN and CDR2 SVGIG come from the germline V gene (reference sequence). This CDR3 comprises 12 residues. The CDR3, as DNA: TGTGCCTGGAGTGTAGGAGGGGTCGCCCAGTACTTC. This codes for CAWSVGGVAQYF.

This rearrangement joins TRBV6-5 to TRBJ1-1; unclear D gene. Germline V lookup: CDR1 MNHEY, CDR2 SVGAGI. This CDR3 has 11 amino acids. V gave up 6 bases and J gave up 5 bases, with 7 bases separating them. CDR3 DNA: TGTGCCAGCAGCCGAGGAACTGAAGCTTTCTTT. It is translated as CASSRGTEAFF.

The rearrangement joins TRBV4-1 to TRBJ2-7; possible D gene TRBD2, 6 bases. This CDR3 region has 14 residues. The germline V gene has CDR1 MGHRA and CDR2 YSYEKL. V lost 4 bases and J lost 0, with 10 bases in between. The CDR3 loop reads CASSREAGSYEQYF. DNA for the CDR3: TGCGCCAGCAGCCGAGAAGCGGGCTCCTACGAGCAGTACTTC.

J is TRBJ1-2 and V is TRBV5-4, with D perhaps matching TRBD1 (6 bases). Germline values: CDR1 SGHNT, CDR2 YYREEE (reference sequence). Trimming left V 2 bases short and J 3 bases short, with 17 bases between. This CDR3 has 16 residues. The CDR3 nucleotides read TGTGCCAGCAGCTTCCTTACAGGGCCATGGGACTATGGCTACACCTTC. This gives the protein CASSFLTGPWDYGYTF. The full variable domain, in which reference TRBV5-4 and TRBJ1-2 provide the parts outside the CDR3, is ETGVTQSPTHLIKTRGQQVTLRCSSQSGHNTVSWYQQALGQGPQFIFQYYREEENGRGNFPPRFSGLQFPNYSSELNVNALELDDSALYLCASSFLTGPWDYGYTFGSGTRLTVV.

The V and J genes are TRBV27 and TRBJ2-1, with TRBD2 matching over 9 bases. This CDR3 region has 14 residues. J gave up 12 bases and V 1 base, and 7 bases lay outside the gene matches. Germline-derived CDR1 and CDR2 are MNHEY and SMNVEV (reference sequence). CDR3 bases: TGTGCCAGCAGTTTATTTTCTAGCGGGGACGGGCAGTTCTTC. It specifies CASSLFSSGDGQFF.

The rearrangement links TRBV28 to TRBJ2-2; D gene uncertain. The V and J ends lost 4 bases and 3 bases respectively, with 12 bases between them. This CDR3 is built from 15 residues. CDR1 and CDR2 (germline): MDHEN, SYDVKM. In DNA form, the CDR3 reads TGTGCCAGCAGTTCTACCCTCCGGGACACCGGGGAGCTGTTTTTT. The encoded protein is CASSSTLRDTGELFF.

The chain combines TRBV4-2 with TRBJ2-7; 11 bases line up with TRBD2. Germline CDR1 LGHNA, CDR2 YNFKEQ. The CDR3 spans 14 residues. V was clipped by 6 bases and J by 6 bases; unmatched bases: 7. Here the CDR3 DNA reads TGTGCCAGCAGGGGGACTAGCGGTATGATCGAGCAGTACTTC. Its translation is CASRGTSGMIEQYF.

This clone was observed a few times. The genes are TRBV4-1 and TRBJ1-6; tentative D call: TRBD1 (6 bases). The CDR3 is 16 amino acids. From germline, CDR1 is MGHRA and CDR2 YSYEKL. The V gene lost 3 bases and the J gene lost 10 bases, with 19 bases spanning the gap. The chain's CDR3 is CASSQGRGTGYSPLHF. The CDR3 region has the DNA TGCGCCAGCAGCCAGGGGAGGGGGACGGGGTACTCACCCCTCCACTTT.